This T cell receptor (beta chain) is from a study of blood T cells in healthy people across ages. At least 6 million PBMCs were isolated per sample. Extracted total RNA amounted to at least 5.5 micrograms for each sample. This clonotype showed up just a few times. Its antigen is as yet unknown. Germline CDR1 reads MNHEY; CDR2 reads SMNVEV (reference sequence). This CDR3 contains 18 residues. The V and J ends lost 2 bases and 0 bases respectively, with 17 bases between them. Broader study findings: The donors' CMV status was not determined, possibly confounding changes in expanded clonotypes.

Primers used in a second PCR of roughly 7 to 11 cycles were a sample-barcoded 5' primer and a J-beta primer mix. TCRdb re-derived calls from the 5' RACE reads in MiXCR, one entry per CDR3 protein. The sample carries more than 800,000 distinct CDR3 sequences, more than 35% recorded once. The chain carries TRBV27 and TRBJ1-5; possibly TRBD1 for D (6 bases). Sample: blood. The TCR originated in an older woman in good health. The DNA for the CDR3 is TGTGCCAGCAGTTTAGGCCCCGGGGGGGCCTATAGCAATCAGCCCCAGCATTTT. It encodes CASSLGPGGAYSNQPQHF.